The rows below give T cell receptor beta chains drawn from one sample of a study of CD8 T cells in Susac syndrome. TCRdb independently ran MiXCR on the immunoSEQ multiplex PCR reads; one entry per CDR3 protein. The table has around 130,000 distinct CDR3 sequences, 90% to 95% seen once. Sequenced sample: CD4+ T cells from PBMCs. The source is a human donor in good health. Both conserved end residues are part of each CDR3. D genes are given only for firm matches. Clone size is given for some rows only: seen once, a few or many times, or a class if the clone is expanded.

TRBJ2-3	once	TRBV2	-	TGTGCCAGCAGTGCGACTAGGGTCAGCACAGATACGCAGTATTTT	CASSATRVSTDTQYF
TRBJ2-5	-	TRBV9	TRBD1	TGTGCCAGCAGCAAGGGGACAGGGATCCTCCAAGAGACCCAGTACTTC	CASSKGTGILQETQYF
TRBJ2-5	-	TRBV28	TRBD2	TGTGCCAGCAGAACCCCCCGCTGGGGGGGAGAGACCCAGTACTTC	CASRTPRWGGETQYF
TRBJ1-4	-	TRBV15	-	TGTGCCACCAGCAGAGCCCACAGGGACAATGAAAAACTGTTTTTT	CATSRAHRDNEKLFF
TRBJ2-7	-	TRBV7-6	TRBD2	TGTGCCAGCAGCAAAAGTCTTAGCGGGGTGGCCTACGAGCAGTACTTC	CASSKSLSGVAYEQYF
TRBJ2-7	-	TRBV5-1	-	TGCGCCAGCAGCTCCGACATACAATTAGGCGAGCAGTACTTC	CASSSDIQLGEQYF
TRBJ2-5	once	TRBV5-1	-	TGCGCCAGCAGCTTGGATGGACACCTACAAGAGACCCAGTACTTC	CASSLDGHLQETQYF
TRBJ2-7	-	TRBV12-3/TRBV12-4	-	TGTGCCAGCAGTTTTGGTGTGGGAGTGGGCTACGAGCAGTACTTC	CASSFGVGVGYEQYF
TRBJ1-5	few	TRBV19	-	TGTGCCAGTAGCCGGGGCAATCAGCCCCAGCATTTT	CASSRGNQPQHF
TRBJ2-3	-	TRBV5-6	-	TGTGCCAGCAGCGGAGCCCCCACAGATACGCAGTATTTT	CASSGAPTDTQYF